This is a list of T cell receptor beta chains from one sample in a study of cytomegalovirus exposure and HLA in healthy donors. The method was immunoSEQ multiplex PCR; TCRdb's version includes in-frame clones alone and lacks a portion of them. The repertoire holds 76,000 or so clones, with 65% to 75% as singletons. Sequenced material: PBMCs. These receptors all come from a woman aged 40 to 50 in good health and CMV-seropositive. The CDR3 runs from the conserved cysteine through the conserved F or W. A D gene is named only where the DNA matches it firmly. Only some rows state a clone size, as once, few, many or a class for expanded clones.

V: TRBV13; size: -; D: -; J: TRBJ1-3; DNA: TGTGCCAGCAGCACGGGGGCTGGAAACACCATATATTTT; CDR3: CASSTGAGNTIYF
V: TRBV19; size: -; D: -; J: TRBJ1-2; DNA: TGTGCCAGTAGTATAGGGAACGGAGCTAACTATGGCTACACCTTC; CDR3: CASSIGNGANYGYTF
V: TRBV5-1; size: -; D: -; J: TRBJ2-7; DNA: TGCGCCAGCAGCTTGCGGAGAGGCGACGAGCAGTACTTC; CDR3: CASSLRRGDEQYF
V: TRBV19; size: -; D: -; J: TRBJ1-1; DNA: TGTGCCAGTAGTACCGACCGGAGCATGAACACTGAAGCTTTCTTT; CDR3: CASSTDRSMNTEAFF
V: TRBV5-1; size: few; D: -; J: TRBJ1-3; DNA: TGCGCCAGCAGCTTGGAGGGGAACACCATATATTTT; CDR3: CASSLEGNTIYF
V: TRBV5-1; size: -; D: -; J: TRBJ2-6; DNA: TGCGCCAGCAGCGACACCCGATCTGGGGCCAACGTCCTGACTTTC; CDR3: CASSDTRSGANVLTF
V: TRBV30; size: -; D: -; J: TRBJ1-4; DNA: TGTGCCTGGAGGCTGTTCAGGGGAAATGAAAAACTGTTTTTT; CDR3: CAWRLFRGNEKLFF
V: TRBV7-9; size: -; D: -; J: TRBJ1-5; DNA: TGTGCCAGCAGCAGGGTATATGGGACTTTGAACAATCAGCCCCAGCATTTT; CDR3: CASSRVYGTLNNQPQHF
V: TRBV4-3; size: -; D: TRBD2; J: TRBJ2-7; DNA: TGCGCCAGCAGCCAAGATCGGGGTCTAGCGGGAGGAGTAAAGTACGAGCAGTACTTC; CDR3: CASSQDRGLAGGVKYEQYF
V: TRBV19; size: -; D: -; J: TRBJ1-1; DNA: TGTGCCAGTAGCTCCCCGAGGGAAGGGGCTTTCTTT; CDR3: CASSSPREGAFF
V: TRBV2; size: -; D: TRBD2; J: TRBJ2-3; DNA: TGTGCCAGCAGCGGGGGACTAGCTAGCACAGATACGCAGTATTTT; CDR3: CASSGGLASTDTQYF
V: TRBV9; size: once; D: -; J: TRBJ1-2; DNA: TGTGCCAGCAGCGTAGGTTTAGGGGGAACTAACTATGGCTACACCTTC; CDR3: CASSVGLGGTNYGYTF
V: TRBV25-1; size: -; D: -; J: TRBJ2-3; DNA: TGTGCCAGCAGTGACACAGGGCGAGCAGATACGCAGTATTTT; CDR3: CASSDTGRADTQYF
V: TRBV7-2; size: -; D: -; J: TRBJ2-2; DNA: TGTGCCAGCAGCTTAGTCGGGGTTGGCACCGGGGAGCTGTTTTTT; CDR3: CASSLVGVGTGELFF
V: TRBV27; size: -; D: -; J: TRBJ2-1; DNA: TGTGCCCTTTCGTCTCCCTACAATGAGCAGTTCTTC; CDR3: CALSSPYNEQFF
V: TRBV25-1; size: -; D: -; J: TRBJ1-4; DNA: TGTGCCAGCAGCCGGGGAACAATCGCAACTAATGAAAAACTGTTTTTT; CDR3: CASSRGTIATNEKLFF
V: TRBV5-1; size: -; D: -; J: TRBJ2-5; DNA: TGCGCCAGCAGCTGGGGCACAGGGAGAGAGACCCAGTACTTC; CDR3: CASSWGTGRETQYF
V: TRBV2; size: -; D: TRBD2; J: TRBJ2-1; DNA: TGTGCCAGCAGTGAGGGCCTAGCGGGAGGATTCTACAATGAGCAGTTCTTC; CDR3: CASSEGLAGGFYNEQFF
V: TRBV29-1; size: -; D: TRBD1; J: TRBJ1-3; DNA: TGCAGCGTTGAGGGACAGCACTCTGGAAACACCATATATTTT; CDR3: CSVEGQHSGNTIYF
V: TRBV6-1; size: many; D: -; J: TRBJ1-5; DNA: TGTGCCAGCAGTGAACAGGTTAGCAATCAGCCCCAGCATTTT; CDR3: CASSEQVSNQPQHF
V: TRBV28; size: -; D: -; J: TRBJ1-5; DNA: TGTGCCAGCAGTTTTCTGGCAGGGGCGTATCAGCCCCAGCATTTT; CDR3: CASSFLAGAYQPQHF
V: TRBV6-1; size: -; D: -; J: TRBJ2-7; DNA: TGTGCCAGCAGTGAAAGGACTGCTTCCTACGAGCAGTACTTC; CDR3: CASSERTASYEQYF
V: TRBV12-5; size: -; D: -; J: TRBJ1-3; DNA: TGTGCTAGTGGACCCTATACAGGGTTAACTGGAAACACCATATATTTT; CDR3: CASGPYTGLTGNTIYF
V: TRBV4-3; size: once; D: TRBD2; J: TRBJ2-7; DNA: TGCGCCAGCAGCCCCTACAGCGGGGTCTCCTACGAGCAGTACTTC; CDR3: CASSPYSGVSYEQYF
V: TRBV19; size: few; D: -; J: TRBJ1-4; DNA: TGTGCCAGTAGTATGGAGTACAGGGCTTTTAAGGCTAATGAAAAACTGTTTTTT; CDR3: CASSMEYRAFKANEKLFF
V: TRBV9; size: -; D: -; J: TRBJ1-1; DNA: TGTGCCAGCAGCGTACAGGGTGGCCCTGAAGCTTTCTTT; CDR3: CASSVQGGPEAFF
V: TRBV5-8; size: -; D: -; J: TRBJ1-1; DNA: TGTGCCAGCAGCTTCTTTAGCACTGAAGCTTTCTTT; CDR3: CASSFFSTEAFF
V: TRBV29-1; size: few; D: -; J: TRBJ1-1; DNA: TGCAGCGTCAACTCTCACAGTATGAACACTGAAGCTTTCTTT; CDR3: CSVNSHSMNTEAFF
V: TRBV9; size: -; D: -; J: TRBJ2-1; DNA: TGTGCCAGCAGCGTAACCCCGGGGAGCAATGAGCAGTTCTTC; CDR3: CASSVTPGSNEQFF
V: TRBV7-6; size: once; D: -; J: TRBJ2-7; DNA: TGTGCCAGCAGCCGGGATCTTCCCTACGAGCAGTACTTC; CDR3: CASSRDLPYEQYF
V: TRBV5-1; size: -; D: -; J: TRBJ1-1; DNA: TGCGCCAGCAGCGCCGAAAAAAACAGGGTTGGGGCTGAAGCTTTCTTT; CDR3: CASSAEKNRVGAEAFF
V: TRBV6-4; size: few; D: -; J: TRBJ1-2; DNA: TGTGCCAGCAGTCCGACAGTTATCTCTAACTATGGCTACACCTTC; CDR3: CASSPTVISNYGYTF
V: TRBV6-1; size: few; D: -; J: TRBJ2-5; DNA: TGTGCCAGCACTGGCAGGGGTTTGGGGGAGACCCAGTACTTC; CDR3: CASTGRGLGETQYF
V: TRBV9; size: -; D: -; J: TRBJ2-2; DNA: TGTGCCAGCAGCGTAGCCCCCGGTCAAACCGGGGAGCTGTTTTTT; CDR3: CASSVAPGQTGELFF
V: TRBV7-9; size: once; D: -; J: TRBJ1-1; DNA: TGTGCCAGCAGCTTAGTGGCGGCTCGGAACACTGAAGCTTTCTTT; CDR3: CASSLVAARNTEAFF
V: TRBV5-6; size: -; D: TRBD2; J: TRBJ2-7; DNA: TGTGCCAGCAGCCCGGGACTAGCGGGGGAGCAGTACTTC; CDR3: CASSPGLAGEQYF
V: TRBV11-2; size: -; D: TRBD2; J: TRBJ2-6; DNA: TGTGCCAGCAGCTTAGATTCGTGGGTCGGGAGGAGCTCTGGGGCCAACGTCCTGACTTTC; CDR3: CASSLDSWVGRSSGANVLTF
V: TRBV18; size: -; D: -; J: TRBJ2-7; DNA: TGTGCCAGCTCCCGTTCTGAGGGCTACGAGCAGTACTTC; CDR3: CASSRSEGYEQYF
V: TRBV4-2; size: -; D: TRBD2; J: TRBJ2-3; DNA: TGTGCCAGCAGCCAAAGGGACAGCGGGGGGGGGTTTACAGATACGCAGTATTTT; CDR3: CASSQRDSGGGFTDTQYF
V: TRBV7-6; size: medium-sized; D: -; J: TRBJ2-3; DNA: TGTGCCAGCAGCTTAGAGGGACTGTACACAGATACGCAGTATTTT; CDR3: CASSLEGLYTDTQYF
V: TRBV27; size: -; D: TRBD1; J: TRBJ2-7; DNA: TGTGCCAGCAGTTATAAACCGGGACAGGGCTACGAGCAGTACTTC; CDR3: CASSYKPGQGYEQYF
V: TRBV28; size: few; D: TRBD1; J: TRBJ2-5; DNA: TGTGCCAGCAGTCAGCCCGGACAGGGGCTCCAAGAGACCCAGTACTTC; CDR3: CASSQPGQGLQETQYF
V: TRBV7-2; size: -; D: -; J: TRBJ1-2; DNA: TGTGCCAGCAGCTTAGGGCGGCTCGACTACACCTTC; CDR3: CASSLGRLDYTF
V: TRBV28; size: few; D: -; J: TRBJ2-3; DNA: TGTGCCAGCAGTTATAGCGTTTTCGCAGATACGCAGTATTTT; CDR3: CASSYSVFADTQYF
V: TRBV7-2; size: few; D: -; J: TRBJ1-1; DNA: TGTGCCAGCAGCTTTGCGGCGGGGAGGAGGTCTGAAGCTTTCTTT; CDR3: CASSFAAGRRSEAFF
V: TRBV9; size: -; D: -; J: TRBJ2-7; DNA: TGTGCCAGCAGCGTAGTTCCAGGTCCCTACGAGCAGTACTTC; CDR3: CASSVVPGPYEQYF
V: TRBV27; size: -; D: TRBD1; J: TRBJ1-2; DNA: TGTGCCAGCAGTTTAACCGTTGGGACAGGGATCTATGGCTACACCTTC; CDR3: CASSLTVGTGIYGYTF
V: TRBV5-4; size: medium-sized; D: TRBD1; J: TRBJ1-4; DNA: TGTGCCAGCAGCTCGGCCGGGACAGGGATTGAAAAACTGTTTTTT; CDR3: CASSSAGTGIEKLFF
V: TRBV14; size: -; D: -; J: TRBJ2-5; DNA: TGTGCCAGCAGCCAAGGCCGGACAGCAGAGACCCAGTACTTC; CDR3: CASSQGRTAETQYF
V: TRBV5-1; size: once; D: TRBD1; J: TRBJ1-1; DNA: TGCGCCAGCAGCATGGGACAGGGGAGTGGCACTGAAGCTTTCTTT; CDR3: CASSMGQGSGTEAFF
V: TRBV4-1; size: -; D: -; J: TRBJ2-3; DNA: TGCGCCAGCAGCCAAATTTTGGGGACTTTAGGAGAAGATACGCAGTATTTT; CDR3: CASSQILGTLGEDTQYF
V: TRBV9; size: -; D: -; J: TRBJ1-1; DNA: TGTGCCAGCAGCGTAGCGGTTGGGCCGAACACTGAAGCTTTCTTT; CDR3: CASSVAVGPNTEAFF
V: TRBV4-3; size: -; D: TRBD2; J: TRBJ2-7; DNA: TGCGCCAGCAGCCAACGGACTAGCGGGTTCAACGAGCAGTACTTC; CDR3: CASSQRTSGFNEQYF
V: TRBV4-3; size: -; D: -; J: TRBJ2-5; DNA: TGCGCCAGCAGCCAAGACCTAGCTCAAGAGACCCAGTACTTC; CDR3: CASSQDLAQETQYF
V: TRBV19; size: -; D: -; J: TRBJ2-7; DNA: TGTGCCAGTAGTGTGGGACACACTGGGGCCGAGCAGTACTTC; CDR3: CASSVGHTGAEQYF
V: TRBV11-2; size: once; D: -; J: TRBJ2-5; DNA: TGTGCCAGCAGCGCCGGAGATTGGGAGACCCAGTACTTC; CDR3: CASSAGDWETQYF
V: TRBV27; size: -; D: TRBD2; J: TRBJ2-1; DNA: TGTGCCAGCAGTTTAAGTGAGGTCATCGGGACTAGCTTCGCGGAGCAGTTCTTC; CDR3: CASSLSEVIGTSFAEQFF
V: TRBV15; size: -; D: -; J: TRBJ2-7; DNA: TGTGCCACCAGCAGTACTAGCAGGGAGCAGTACTTC; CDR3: CATSSTSREQYF
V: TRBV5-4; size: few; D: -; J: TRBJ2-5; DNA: TGTGCCAGCAGCTTGGGAGGTGACAGGCAAGAGACCCAGTACTTC; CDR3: CASSLGGDRQETQYF